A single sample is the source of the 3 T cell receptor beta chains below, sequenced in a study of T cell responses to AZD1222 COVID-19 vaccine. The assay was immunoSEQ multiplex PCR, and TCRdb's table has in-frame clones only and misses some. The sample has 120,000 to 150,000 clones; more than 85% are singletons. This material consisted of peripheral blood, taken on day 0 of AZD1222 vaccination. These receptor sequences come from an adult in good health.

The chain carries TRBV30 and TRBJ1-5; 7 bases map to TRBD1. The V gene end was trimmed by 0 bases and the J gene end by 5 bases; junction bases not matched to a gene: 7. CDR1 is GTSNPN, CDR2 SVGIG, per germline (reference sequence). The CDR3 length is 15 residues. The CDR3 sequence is CAWSVRQGVDQPQHF. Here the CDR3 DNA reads TGTGCCTGGAGTGTACGACAGGGAGTAGATCAGCCCCAGCATTTT.

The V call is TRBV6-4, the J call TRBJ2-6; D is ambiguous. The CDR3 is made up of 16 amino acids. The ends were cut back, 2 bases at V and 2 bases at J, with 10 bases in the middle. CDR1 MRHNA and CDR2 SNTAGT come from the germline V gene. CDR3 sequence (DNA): TGTGCCAGCAGTGACGACGGTGGGACTGGGGCCAACGTCCTGACTTTC. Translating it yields CASSDDGGTGANVLTF.

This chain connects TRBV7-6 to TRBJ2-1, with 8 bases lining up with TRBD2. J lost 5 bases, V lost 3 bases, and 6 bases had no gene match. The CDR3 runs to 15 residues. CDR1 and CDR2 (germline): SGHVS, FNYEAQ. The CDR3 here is CASSFTSGRDNEQFF. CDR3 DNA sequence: TGTGCCAGCAGCTTTACTAGCGGCAGAGACAATGAGCAGTTCTTC.